The 23 T cell receptor beta chains in this list originate from one sample, sequenced in a study of blood T cell repertoires in COVID-19. Repertoires were generated with immunoSEQ multiplex PCR, while TCRdb's copy carries only in-frame clones and drops some. Counted here are hundreds of thousands of clones, about 86% occurring once; the ten biggest clones make up around 13%. The sequencing input was peripheral blood. The receptors stem from a woman in her sixties or seventies with COVID-19, enrolled during active disease.

The chain employs TRBV12-3 or TRBV12-4 and TRBJ1-1; D remains unclear. The ends were cut back, 7 bases at V and 4 bases at J, with 13 bases in the middle. This CDR3 spans 13 amino acids. CDR3 sequence: CASTQREVTEAFF. The CDR3, as DNA: TGTGCCAGCACTCAACGCGAGGTCACTGAAGCTTTCTTT.

The rearrangement joins TRBV27 to TRBJ2-7, with 9 nucleotides matching TRBD1. CDR1 and CDR2 from the germline V gene are MNHEY and SMNVEV (reference sequence). CDR3 length equals 16 residues. Losses at the gene ends were 5 bases for V and 5 bases for J; bases not matched to a gene: 13. The CDR3 sequence: CASSDSLGQGIHEQYF. The CDR3 DNA reads TGTGCCAGCAGTGATTCCCTGGGACAGGGAATCCACGAGCAGTACTTC.

This clone has just one count. The gene calls are TRBV9 and TRBJ2-2; 8 bases map to TRBD2. Germline lookup yields CDR1 SGDLS and CDR2 YYNGEE. V lost 0 bases and J lost 7; bases outside the gene matches: 5. The CDR3 is 15 residues long. This CDR3 reads CASSVAGGPVGELFF. CDR3 in DNA: TGTGCCAGCAGCGTAGCGGGGGGGCCTGTCGGGGAGCTGTTTTTT. The full variable domain, rest sourced from reference TRBV9 and TRBJ2-2, is DSGVTQTPKHLITATGQRVTLRCSPRSGDLSVYWYQQSLDQGLQFLIQYYNGEERAKGNILERFSAQQFPDLHSELNLSSLELGDSALYFCASSVAGGPVGELFFGEGSRLTVL.

The chain recombines TRBV6-6 with TRBJ2-5; 7 bases map to TRBD1. CDR1 and CDR2 from the germline V gene are MNHNY and SVGAGI (reference sequence). The CDR3 length is 14 residues. V shed 0 bases and J 5 bases; nucleotides not matched to a gene: 3. CDR3 region: CASSYSTGTETQYF. CDR3 bases: TGTGCCAGCAGTTACTCGACAGGGACGGAGACCCAGTACTTC.

The chain is built from TRBV2 and TRBJ2-2; TRBD1 matches at 10 bases. Per the germline V gene, CDR1 is SNHLY and CDR2 is FYNNEI. The V and J ends lost 6 bases and 7 bases, in that order; junction bases with no gene match: 5. This CDR3 is 14 amino acids long. As DNA, the CDR3 is TGTGCCAGCAGAAGACAGGGGGCGTTCGGGGAGCTGTTTTTT. This sequence encodes CASRRQGAFGELFF. The full variable domain, rest sourced from reference TRBV2 and TRBJ2-2, is EPEVTQTPSHQVTQMGQEVILRCVPISNHLYFYWYRQILGQKVEFLVSFYNNEISEKSEIFDDQFSVERPDGSNFTLKIRSTKLEDSAMYFCASRRQGAFGELFFGEGSRLTVL.

V gene TRBV9 combines with J gene TRBJ1-2, with a weak D call TRBD1 (6 bases). The CDR3 covers 15 residues. V lost 6 bases to trimming and J lost 4 bases, with 19 bases between them. Germline CDR1 and CDR2: SGDLS and YYNGEE. The CDR3 nucleotides read TGTGCCAGCACCGGGGCCTTTGGACAGCTCTATGGCTACACCTTC. Residues: CASTGAFGQLYGYTF. The entire variable domain, with the rest obtained from reference TRBV9 and TRBJ1-2, is as follows: DSGVTQTPKHLITATGQRVTLRCSPRSGDLSVYWYQQSLDQGLQFLIQYYNGEERAKGNILERFSAQQFPDLHSELNLSSLELGDSALYFCASTGAFGQLYGYTFGSGTRLTVV.

This sequence joins TRBV5-1 and TRBJ1-4; D remains ambiguous. The CDR3 is made up of 15 amino acids. Germline values: CDR1 SGHRS, CDR2 YFSETQ. The ends were cut back, 0 bases at V and 1 base at J, with 7 bases in the middle. CDR3 in DNA: TGCGCCAGCAGCTTGGACCCGGGAACTAATGAAAAACTGTTTTTT. Its protein is CASSLDPGTNEKLFF.

The chain recombines TRBV7-2 with TRBJ2-4; 7 bases are a match to TRBD2. The germline gives CDR1 SGHTA, CDR2 FQGNSA. The junction had 7 bases not matched to a gene; V was cut back by 2 bases and J by 0 bases. This CDR3 comprises 17 residues. The CDR3: CASSLSSSGIAKNIQYF. In DNA form, the CDR3 reads TGTGCCAGCAGCTTATCATCTAGCGGAATAGCCAAAAACATTCAGTACTTC.

The chain combines TRBV7-2 with TRBJ2-3; 7 nucleotides agree with TRBD2. Looked up from germline, CDR1 is SGHTA and CDR2 is FQGNSA. CDR3 length: 15 residues. The V segment lost 2 bases and the J segment 0 bases; nucleotides outside the gene matches: 2. In DNA form, the CDR3 reads TGTGCCAGCAGCTTAAGGCGGGGGAGCACAGATACGCAGTATTTT. This sequence encodes CASSLRRGSTDTQYF.

In this sample, this clone turned up once. The J gene is TRBJ1-5, the V gene TRBV2; 9 nucleotides agree with TRBD1. The V gene's germline CDR1 is SNHLY and CDR2 FYNNEI. The CDR3 runs to 14 residues. V trimming: 5 bases; J trimming: 6 bases; junction bases outside the gene matches: 5. DNA of the CDR3: TGTGCCAGCAGTCGGACAGGGGCAGGTCAGCCCCAGCATTTT. It codes for CASSRTGAGQPQHF.

The chain joins TRBV19 to TRBJ2-6; TRBD1 aligns across 9 bases. Germline V gives CDR1 LNHDA, CDR2 SQIVND (reference sequence). V shed 6 bases, J shed 7 bases, and the junction held 13 bases outside the gene matches. This CDR3 is built from 17 residues. The DNA for the CDR3 is TGTGCCAGTAGGATTCCGCGGGACAGGGAAGGAGCCAACGTCCTGACTTTC. Protein sequence: CASRIPRDREGANVLTF.

This clone was counted a single time. V gene TRBV28 combines with J gene TRBJ2-7, with 9 nucleotides matching TRBD1. CDR3 length: 15 residues. V dropped 5 bases and J dropped 3; count of bases not matched to a gene: 8. The V gene's germline CDR1 is MDHEN and CDR2 SYDVKM. DNA for the CDR3: TGTGCCAGCAGTCCCCCCCCGGGACAGGGCTACGAGCAGTACTTC. Translation gives CASSPPPGQGYEQYF.

Written as DNA, the CDR3 is TGTGCCAGCAGTTTGGGGGGGCGGGAATCCCAGCATTTT. Its translation is CASSLGGRESQHF. This rearrangement joins TRBV6-2 or TRBV6-3 to TRBJ1-5; tentative D call: TRBD1 (6 bases). CDR1 is MNHEY and CDR2 is SVGEGT in the germline V gene. The CDR3 runs to 13 residues. V lost 4 bases and J 11 bases, leaving 15 bases between the germline ends.

The chain couples TRBV27 to TRBJ2-2; weak D call: TRBD1 (6 bases). Trimming left V 7 bases short and J 1 base short, with 16 bases between. The CDR3 is 16 amino acids. Germline assignment: CDR1 MNHEY and CDR2 SMNVEV (reference sequence). Written as DNA, the CDR3 is TGTGCCAGCACCGTCCACCCGGGACAGAACACCGGGGAGCTGTTTTTT. The encoded protein is CASTVHPGQNTGELFF.

The V gene is TRBV6-5, the J gene TRBJ1-5; possibly TRBD1 for D (5 bases). Germline CDR1 MNHEY, CDR2 SVGAGI. Trimming shortened V by 7 bases and J by 2 bases, and 15 bases separated the two germline ends. The CDR3 runs 15 residues. The CDR3: CASTAGQMGNQPQHF. As DNA, the CDR3 is TGTGCCAGCACCGCTGGACAAATGGGCAATCAGCCCCAGCATTTT.

This clone has only one observation. The gene calls are TRBV2 and TRBJ2-7, with 7 bases lining up with TRBD2. The CDR3 spans 12 residues. Germline V gene lookup returns CDR1 SNHLY and CDR2 FYNNEI. The J segment lost 4 bases and the V segment lost 6 bases, leaving 3 bases of the junction unmatched. CDR3 sequence reads: CASRAGGYEQYF. The CDR3 coding sequence is TGTGCCAGCAGAGCCGGGGGGTACGAGCAGTACTTC. The full variable domain, in which reference TRBV2 and TRBJ2-7 provide the parts outside the CDR3, is EPEVTQTPSHQVTQMGQEVILRCVPISNHLYFYWYRQILGQKVEFLVSFYNNEISEKSEIFDDQFSVERPDGSNFTLKIRSTKLEDSAMYFCASRAGGYEQYFGPGTRLTVT.

CDR3 sequence: CASSSREGNSPLHF. The CDR3 DNA sequence: TGTGCCAGTAGTAGCAGGGAGGGCAATTCACCCCTCCACTTT. This chain uses TRBV19 with TRBJ1-6; the D gene is possibly TRBD1 (5 bases). The germline V gene has CDR1 LNHDA and CDR2 SQIVND (reference sequence). Between the trimmed V and J ends, which lost 4 bases and 7 bases, there was a span of 11 bases. This CDR3 spans 14 amino acids.

The rearrangement links TRBV29-1 to TRBJ1-2, with 7 bases matching TRBD1. Germline CDR1 reads SQVTM; CDR2 reads ANQGSEA. The V and J ends lost 4 bases and 0 bases, in that order; junction bases with no gene match: 5. The CDR3 is 14 residues long. CDR3 sequence (DNA): TGCAGCGTTGGGGGACAGTACTCTAACTATGGCTACACCTTC. Its translation is CSVGGQYSNYGYTF.

This clone was seen a handful of times. The chain uses TRBV30 and TRBJ2-2, with 7 bases that match TRBD1. V shed 8 bases, J shed 5 bases, and the junction held 8 bases outside the gene matches. CDR3 size: 13 residues. Germline loops: CDR1 GTSNPN, CDR2 SVGIG (reference sequence). CDR3 sequence reads: CAHGTVVTGELFF. The CDR3 DNA reads as TGTGCCCACGGGACAGTGGTTACCGGGGAGCTGTTTTTT.

The chain joins TRBV18 to TRBJ2-5, with 9 bases that match TRBD1. J gave up 2 bases and V 3 bases, and 4 bases lay outside the gene matches. The CDR3 loop spans 15 amino acids. Germline V CDR1 and CDR2: KGHSH, LQKENI. The CDR3 DNA is TGTGCCAGCTCACCGGGGACAGGGTCTCAAGAGACCCAGTACTTC. This encodes CASSPGTGSQETQYF.

The V call is TRBV6-5, the J call TRBJ1-1; possibly TRBD1 for D (5 bases). Trimming left V 1 base short and J 0 bases short, with 12 bases between. The CDR3 totals 16 residues. Germline assignment: CDR1 MNHEY and CDR2 SVGAGI. CDR3 in amino acids: CASSYWQVGVNTEAFF. The CDR3, as DNA: TGTGCCAGCAGTTACTGGCAGGTAGGGGTGAACACTGAAGCTTTCTTT.

The chain employs TRBV5-6 and TRBJ1-2; the D gene is possibly TRBD1 (5 bases). The CDR3 runs 18 residues. CDR1 and CDR2 (germline): SGHDT, YYEEEE. Trimming removed 0 bases from V and 4 bases from J, with 22 bases in between. The CDR3 sequence: CASSLAVDTGLRGYGYTF. As DNA, the CDR3 is TGTGCCAGCAGCTTGGCCGTGGACACGGGGCTGCGGGGCTATGGCTACACCTTC. The full variable domain, in which reference TRBV5-6 and TRBJ1-2 provide the parts outside the CDR3, is DAGVTQSPTHLIKTRGQQVTLRCSPKSGHDTVSWYQQALGQGPQFIFQYYEEEERQRGNFPDRFSGHQFPNYSSELNVNALLLGDSALYLCASSLAVDTGLRGYGYTFGSGTRLTVV.

This chain links TRBV12-5 with TRBJ2-1, with 12 nucleotides matching TRBD2. Germline V CDR1 and CDR2: LGHNT, FRNRAP. Trimming took 8 bases from V and 0 from J; bases not matched to a gene: 5. The CDR3 extends over 16 amino acids. The DNA for the CDR3 is TGTGCTAGTTCTAGCGGGGGGGGTAGCTCCTACAATGAGCAGTTCTTC. It encodes CASSSGGGSSYNEQFF.